Below, 25 T cell receptor beta chains from the same sample are listed, as sequenced in a study of shared clonotypes between healthy human individuals. Clones were read by immunoSEQ multiplex PCR, and TCRdb kept only the in-frame ones, dropping some. The repertoire holds some 900,000 clones, with about 80% as singletons. The specimen sequenced was memory CD4+ T cells sorted from blood. Noted subset: CD45RA-negative fraction. These receptors all stem from a man aged 18-30 years in good health.

This clone was detected a few times. CDR3 in DNA: TGTGCCAGCAGCACCACAGGGAAGAGCTCCTACGAGCAGTACTTC. Its protein product is CASSTTGKSSYEQYF. This chain joins TRBV27 and TRBJ2-7, with D perhaps matching TRBD1 (6 bases). V lost 6 bases, J lost 0 bases, and 15 bases lay in between. The CDR3 is made up of 15 amino acids. Germline values: CDR1 MNHEY, CDR2 SMNVEV (reference sequence).

As to this clone: This sample includes further DNA sequences coding for the same CDR3. The chain carries TRBV7-9 and TRBJ1-5, with D unclear. The germline V gene has CDR1 SEHNR and CDR2 FQNEAQ (reference sequence). Deletions cut 2 bases from V and 2 bases from J, with 7 bases between. The CDR3 is 14 amino acids. The CDR3 sequence is CASSLSGGNQPQHF. CDR3 nucleotides: TGTGCCAGCAGCTTATCGGGCGGCAATCAGCCCCAGCATTTT.

This clone was picked up one time. The chain employs TRBV7-9 and TRBJ2-7, with D possibly TRBD1 on 8 matching bases. The germline CDR1 and CDR2 sequences are SEHNR and FQNEAQ (reference sequence). This CDR3 spans 15 amino acids. The V end lost 3 bases, the J end lost 2 bases, and 14 bases lay between the germline ends. The CDR3 DNA reads TGTGCCAGCAGCTTCGGACAGGGAGGGGCCTACGAGCAGTACTTC. Amino acids: CASSFGQGGAYEQYF.

In nucleotides, the CDR3 is TGTGCCAGCAGCTTTGTCCGGGAGGAGCAGTTCTTC. Protein: CASSFVREEQFF. The chain combines TRBV7-8 with TRBJ2-1; D may be TRBD2 (6 bases). CDR1 and CDR2 from the germline V gene are SGHVS and FQNEAQ. V was clipped by 3 bases and J by 10 bases, with 10 bases between them. The CDR3 length is 12 residues. Looking up the rest from reference TRBV7-8 and TRBJ2-1 gives the full variable domain: GAGVSQSPRYKVAKRGQDVALRCDPISGHVSLFWYQQALGQGPEFLTYFQNEAQLDKSGLPSDRFFAERPEGSVSTLKIQRTQQEDSAVYLCASSFVREEQFFGPGTRLTVL.

V gene TRBV25-1 combines with J gene TRBJ1-1; D gene ambiguous. The CDR3 extends over 13 amino acids. Germline lookup yields CDR1 MGHDK and CDR2 SYGVNS. The germline V and J ends were trimmed by 2 bases and 4 bases, with 8 bases remaining between them. This chain's CDR3 is CASSEQRATEAFF. CDR3 sequence (DNA): TGTGCCAGCAGTGAACAGCGGGCCACTGAAGCTTTCTTT.

The chain employs TRBV9 and TRBJ2-6, with 7 bases fitting TRBD1. This CDR3 spans 16 amino acids. V gave up 3 bases and J gave up 0 bases; unmatched junction bases: 3. CDR1 and CDR2 from the germline V gene are SGDLS and YYNGEE. The CDR3 DNA sequence: TGTGCCAGCAGCGCGGGACAGTACTCTGGGGCCAACGTCCTGACTTTC. It specifies CASSAGQYSGANVLTF.

The genes are TRBV7-9 and TRBJ2-3; D unresolved. CDR3 length: 15 amino acids. Per germline, CDR1 SEHNR and CDR2 FQNEAQ (reference sequence). V was cut by 1 base and J by 6 bases, with 14 bases left in between. The CDR3 region is CASSLVRPDGDTQYF. The DNA of the CDR3 is TGTGCCAGCAGCTTAGTAAGGCCTGATGGGGATACGCAGTATTTT.

This clone has just one count. This rearrangement joins TRBV5-1 to TRBJ2-2; 7 nucleotides match TRBD2. The CDR3 extends over 17 amino acids. Germline CDR1 is SGHRS and CDR2 is YFSETQ. J was trimmed by 6 bases and V by 0 bases; bases with no gene match: 11. This chain's CDR3 is CASSLGHSSGVAGELFF. In DNA, the CDR3 is TGCGCCAGCAGCTTGGGCCACTCGAGCGGGGTTGCCGGGGAGCTGTTTTTT.

This clone was found a few times. V and J are TRBV5-1 and TRBJ2-1, with 8 bases lining up with TRBD2. The CDR3 covers 14 residues. Trimming took 1 base from V and 8 from J; bases not matched to a gene: 5. The V gene's germline CDR1 is SGHRS and CDR2 YFSETQ. The CDR3 region has the DNA TGCGCCAGCAGCTTGCCCGGGGGGGCCGATGAGCAGTTCTTC. Its protein is CASSLPGGADEQFF.

The CDR3 is CASSGTPYEQYF. The CDR3 bases are TGTGCCAGCAGCGGGACCCCGTACGAGCAGTACTTC. The chain has TRBV7-9 and TRBJ2-7; D may correspond to TRBD1 or TRBD2 (5 bases each). The CDR3 has 12 residues. Germline V lookup: CDR1 SEHNR, CDR2 FQNEAQ (reference sequence). Trimming stripped 5 bases from V and 4 bases from J, with 9 bases between.

This clone was recorded only once. The chain recombines TRBV27 with TRBJ2-3; TRBD1 agrees at 9 bases. V was clipped by 5 bases and J by 2 bases; unmatched bases: 14. Germline V gene sequence: CDR1 MNHEY, CDR2 SMNVEV (reference sequence). The CDR3 length is 18 residues. The CDR3 loop reads CASSPPGQGLAVTDTQYF. In nucleotides, the CDR3 is TGTGCCAGCAGTCCCCCGGGACAGGGTCTAGCGGTCACAGATACGCAGTATTTT.

The chain has TRBV19 and TRBJ2-1, with 7 bases aligning to TRBD1. V dropped 8 bases and J dropped 1; count of bases not matched to a gene: 5. The germline V gene has CDR1 LNHDA and CDR2 SQIVND (reference sequence). CDR3 length: 14 amino acids. CDR3 in amino acids: CASRRDRSYNEQFF. CDR3 DNA sequence: TGTGCCAGTCGCCGGGACAGATCCTACAATGAGCAGTTCTTC. Filled out from reference TRBV19 and TRBJ2-1, the complete variable domain reads DGGITQSPKYLFRKEGQNVTLSCEQNLNHDAMYWYRQDPGQGLRLIYYSQIVNDFQKGDIAEGYSVSREKKESFPLTVTSAQKNPTAFYLCASRRDRSYNEQFFGPGTRLTVL.

V is TRBV6-6 and J is TRBJ2-3, with D possibly TRBD2 on 5 matching bases. Between the trimmed V and J ends, which lost 5 bases and 1 base, there was a span of 16 bases. CDR3 length: 16 amino acids. Per germline, CDR1 MNHNY and CDR2 SVGAGI (reference sequence). The CDR3 DNA reads TGTGCCAGCAGTCCCCCGGGTAGCGCTGGCACAGATACGCAGTATTTT. It specifies CASSPPGSAGTDTQYF.

This clone was recorded once. The J gene is TRBJ2-4, the V gene TRBV18; the D gene is possibly TRBD1 (5 bases). The V and J ends lost 1 base and 0 bases respectively, with 19 bases between them. Per the germline V gene, CDR1 is KGHSH and CDR2 is LQKENI. There are 19 residues in the CDR3. CDR3 nucleotides: TGTGCCAGCTCACCACTCAGGGCGGAGACCATAATAGCCAAAAACATTCAGTACTTC. This encodes CASSPLRAETIIAKNIQYF.

With regard to this clone: The same CDR3 can be traced to other DNA sequences in this sample. The chain joins TRBV6-1 to TRBJ1-5; the D is unclear. The CDR3 is 12 residues long. From germline, CDR1 is MNHNS and CDR2 SASEGT. The V end lost 6 bases, the J end lost 1 base, and 4 bases lay between the germline ends. The CDR3 loop is CASRGSNQPQHF. The CDR3 DNA follows: TGTGCCAGCAGAGGAAGCAATCAGCCCCAGCATTTT.

This clone was detected a few times. V is TRBV19 and J is TRBJ1-1; a weak D match, TRBD1 (6 bases). Trimming pared 3 bases from V and 3 bases from J, leaving 8 bases between. Germline V gives CDR1 LNHDA, CDR2 SQIVND (reference sequence). This CDR3 spans 13 amino acids. CDR3 residues: CASSIKGDTEAFF. For the CDR3, the DNA is TGTGCCAGTAGTATCAAGGGGGACACTGAAGCTTTCTTT.

This chain uses TRBV7-9 with TRBJ1-1; TRBD1 matches at 7 bases. This CDR3 spans 14 amino acids. V lost 1 base, J lost 6 bases, and 5 bases stayed unmatched. Germline loops: CDR1 SEHNR, CDR2 FQNEAQ (reference sequence). CDR3 DNA: TGTGCCAGCAGCTTAGGACAGGGTGGTCCTGAAGCTTTCTTT. Translation: CASSLGQGGPEAFF.

The chain employs TRBV5-1 and TRBJ2-5, with 8 bases that match TRBD2. Per the germline V gene, CDR1 is SGHRS and CDR2 is YFSETQ. J gave up 6 bases and V 3 bases, and 10 bases lay outside the gene matches. This CDR3 has 15 residues. The CDR3 DNA sequence: TGCGCCAGCAGCTCCGACGGGGGGGCTGGGAAGACCCAGTACTTC. Encoded protein: CASSSDGGAGKTQYF. Based on the CDR3 plus reference TRBV5-1 and TRBJ2-5, the full variable domain is KAGVTQTPRYLIKTRGQQVTLSCSPISGHRSVSWYQQTPGQGLQFLFEYFSETQRNKGNFPGRFSGRQFSNSRSEMNVSTLELGDSALYLCASSSDGGAGKTQYFGPGTRLLVL.

This rearrangement joins TRBV7-2 to TRBJ2-2, with D perhaps assigned TRBD1 or TRBD2 (5 bases each). Germline V lookup: CDR1 SGHTA, CDR2 FQGNSA. The V gene lost 1 base and the J gene lost 0 bases, with 9 bases spanning the gap. The CDR3 contains 16 residues. The CDR3 reads CASSLVRGPNTGELFF. CDR3 nucleotide sequence: TGTGCCAGCAGCTTAGTTCGGGGCCCGAACACCGGGGAGCTGTTTTTT.

The V and J genes are TRBV29-1 and TRBJ2-3; 8 positions match TRBD2. Germline assignment: CDR1 SQVTM and CDR2 ANQGSEA. The J segment lost 4 bases and the V segment lost 2 bases, leaving 11 bases of the junction unmatched. The CDR3 totals 16 residues. The DNA of the CDR3 is TGCAGCGTTGAACTCAGCGGGAGCGGGCATGCAGATACGCAGTATTTT. Its translation is CSVELSGSGHADTQYF.

This chain uses TRBV11-2 with TRBJ2-3, with D possibly being TRBD2 (6 bases). V was trimmed by 0 bases and J by 3 bases, leaving 10 bases between them. Germline CDR1 is SGHAT and CDR2 is FQNNGV. The CDR3 totals 15 residues. CDR3 residues: CASSLDGSATDTQYF. The CDR3 coding sequence is TGTGCCAGCAGCTTAGACGGGAGCGCGACAGATACGCAGTATTTT.

The V call is TRBV10-2, the J call TRBJ2-5; D gene unclear. The CDR3 runs 11 residues. The germline gives CDR1 WSHSY, CDR2 SAAADI. V gave up 1 base and J gave up 10 bases, with 7 bases separating them. The CDR3 region has the DNA TGCGCCAGCAGTGAGTACCGCGGCCAGTACTTC. Its translation is CASSEYRGQYF.

The rearrangement links TRBV19 to TRBJ2-2; D possibly corresponds to TRBD2 (7 bases). The CDR3 totals 16 residues. Trimming left V 7 bases short and J 1 base short, with 16 bases between. Per germline, CDR1 LNHDA and CDR2 SQIVND (reference sequence). The CDR3 is CASTLRGDKNTGELFF. The CDR3 DNA follows: TGTGCCAGTACCCTACGGGGGGACAAGAACACCGGGGAGCTGTTTTTT. Looking up the rest from reference TRBV19 and TRBJ2-2 gives the full variable domain: DGGITQSPKYLFRKEGQNVTLSCEQNLNHDAMYWYRQDPGQGLRLIYYSQIVNDFQKGDIAEGYSVSREKKESFPLTVTSAQKNPTAFYLCASTLRGDKNTGELFFGEGSRLTVL.

This clone is a singleton in its sample. Other DNA sequences in this sample translate to the same CDR3. J is TRBJ2-3 and V is TRBV4-1; D is unclear. V was trimmed by 1 base and J by 4 bases, leaving 9 bases between them. CDR1 MGHRA and CDR2 YSYEKL come from the germline V gene. This CDR3 comprises 14 residues. CDR3 bases: TGCGCCAGCAGCCAAGGTTCAAGCGCAGATACGCAGTATTTT. It yields the protein CASSQGSSADTQYF.

The J gene is TRBJ1-1, the V gene TRBV5-5, with D possibly TRBD1 on 6 matching bases. V was trimmed by 1 base and J by 1 base, leaving 14 bases between them. Germline CDR1 is SGHKS and CDR2 is YYEKEE (reference sequence). The CDR3 extends over 16 amino acids. The CDR3 loop reads CASSLRTVGGNTEAFF. CDR3 DNA sequence: TGTGCCAGCAGCTTGAGGACAGTAGGAGGGAACACTGAAGCTTTCTTT.